A selection of T cell receptor beta chains follows, all from one sample in a study of shared clonotypes between healthy human individuals. The protocol was immunoSEQ multiplex PCR, while the TCRdb copy is restricted to in-frame clones and leaves out a portion. The sample records about a million clones, over 60% being singletons. The specimen sequenced was memory CD4+ T cells sorted from blood. The receptors stem from a man aged 18 to 29 in good health. Each CDR3 is given with its conserved first and last residue. A D gene is named only where the DNA matches it firmly. Expanded clones get a size class; other rows say once, few or many, or leave the size out.

.	TRBV19	TRBJ1-3	TRBD1	TGTGCCAGTTCAACAGGGGGTGAAAACACCATATATTTT	CASSTGGENTIYF
.	TRBV7-8	TRBJ2-5	TRBD1	TGTGCCAGCAGCCCCGGGACAGTTCAAGAGACCCAGTACTTC	CASSPGTVQETQYF
.	TRBV7-9	TRBJ1-6	.	TGTGCCAGCAGCCCGGGAACAGAGAATTCACCCCTCCACTTT	CASSPGTENSPLHF
.	TRBV5-1	TRBJ2-7	.	TGCGCCAGCAGCTGGGACGACTACGAGCAGTACTTC	CASSWDDYEQYF
many	TRBV28	TRBJ1-1	.	TGTGCCAGCAGTTCGGCCGGAGGGAACACTGAAGCTTTCTTT	CASSSAGGNTEAFF
.	TRBV15	TRBJ1-5	.	TGTGCCACCAGCAGAGATCAGGTGGGTTGGGGAAGAGACAATCAGCCCCAGCATTTT	CATSRDQVGWGRDNQPQHF
once	TRBV28	TRBJ2-2	.	TGTGCCAGCAATTCACCAGGGGACACCGGGGAGCTGTTTTTT	CASNSPGDTGELFF
few	TRBV11-2	TRBJ2-5	.	TGTGCCAGCAGCTTAGGGAGGGTGATTAGCCCTAGGGAGACCCAGTACTTC	CASSLGRVISPRETQYF
.	TRBV7-2	TRBJ2-7	.	TGTGCCAGCAGCTTAGGCGGCCTACCCTACGAGCAGTACTTC	CASSLGGLPYEQYF
.	TRBV21-1	TRBJ1-5	.	TGTGCCAGCAGCGAACGACAGTCAATCAATCAGCCCCAGCATTTT	CASSERQSINQPQHF
.	TRBV19	TRBJ1-2	.	TGTGCCTCCTCAAGGGGCGAGGGGTATGGCTACACCTTC	CASSRGEGYGYTF
.	TRBV2	TRBJ1-6	.	TGTGCCAGCAGAGGGGACGGGAATTCACCCCTCCACTTT	CASRGDGNSPLHF
.	TRBV9	TRBJ2-3	.	TGTGCCAGCGGCCGGGACACAGATACGCAGTATTTT	CASGRDTDTQYF
.	TRBV30	TRBJ1-1	.	TGTGCCTGGAGTGTAGGAGGGGTAATCACTGAAGCTTTCTTT	CAWSVGGVITEAFF
.	TRBV5-6	TRBJ1-5	.	TGTGCCAGCAGCTTGGGGGAGAGCAATCAGCCCCAGCATTTT	CASSLGESNQPQHF
.	TRBV29-1	TRBJ2-1	.	TGCAGCGTTGAAGTAGGAGGGGGCTTGAATGAGCAGTTCTTC	CSVEVGGGLNEQFF
.	TRBV29-1	TRBJ1-2	TRBD1	TGCAGCGTTGCACCGGACACAGGGGCGGTGGGTAATGGCTACACCTTC	CSVAPDTGAVGNGYTF
.	TRBV9	TRBJ2-5	TRBD1	TGTGCCAGCAGCGTAGGAACAGGGGGCAAAGAGACCCAGTACTTC	CASSVGTGGKETQYF
.	TRBV7-8	TRBJ2-1	TRBD2	TGTGCCAGCAGCTTAGTACTAGCGGGGTCCTACAATGAGCAGTTCTTC	CASSLVLAGSYNEQFF
few	TRBV29-1	TRBJ1-2	.	TGCAGCGTTCCCGGACGGTCTGAAGCTAACTATGGCTACACCTTC	CSVPGRSEANYGYTF
once	TRBV14	TRBJ2-2	.	TGTGCCAGCAGCCCCTCACATCAGGGGACCGGGGAGCTGTTTTTT	CASSPSHQGTGELFF
few	TRBV2	TRBJ2-6	TRBD1	TGTGCCAGCAGTCCCCAGACAGGGTCGGCCAACGTCCTGACTTTC	CASSPQTGSANVLTF
few	TRBV30	TRBJ2-5	.	TGTGCCTGGAGTGCCGAGGTAGGAGTGATAGAGACCCAGTACTTC	CAWSAEVGVIETQYF
.	TRBV7-2	TRBJ2-5	TRBD2	TGTGCCAGCAGCTTAAAATCATACCGACTAGCAGACGAGACCCAGTACTTC	CASSLKSYRLADETQYF
few	TRBV7-2	TRBJ2-2	.	TGTGCCAGCAGCTACTTTGGCCATCCCGGGGAGCTGTTTTTT	CASSYFGHPGELFF
.	TRBV4-1	TRBJ1-6	TRBD1	TGCGCCAGCAGCCAAGGCTATGGGACAGGGGATTCACCCCTCCACTTT	CASSQGYGTGDSPLHF
.	TRBV19	TRBJ2-5	.	TGTGCCAGTAGTATGGCAGTCCAAGAGACCCAGTACTTC	CASSMAVQETQYF
.	TRBV6-5	TRBJ1-4	.	TGTGCCAGCAGTTCCACATGGGGGAATGAAAAACTGTTTTTT	CASSSTWGNEKLFF
.	TRBV7-9	TRBJ2-5	TRBD2	TGTGCCAGCAGCCCAGGTAGCGGGGGTCCCCAAGAGACCCAGTACTTC	CASSPGSGGPQETQYF
few	TRBV30	TRBJ2-1	TRBD2	TGTGCCTGGAGTGTACTGGGGGGGTCGTACAATGAGCAGTTCTTC	CAWSVLGGSYNEQFF
.	TRBV7-9	TRBJ1-1	.	TGTGCCAGCAGCTTAGTTGCAGGGCACACTGAAGCTTTCTTT	CASSLVAGHTEAFF
.	TRBV6-1	TRBJ2-7	.	TGTGCCAGCAGTGAAGGCCCCGGGTCCCTCAAGAGAGAGCAGTACTTC	CASSEGPGSLKREQYF
.	TRBV10-3	TRBJ1-3	.	TGTGCCATCAGTGAGTCAAGGGGCGGCTTTCACTCTGGAAACACCATATATTTT	CAISESRGGFHSGNTIYF
few	TRBV11-3	TRBJ2-3	.	TGTGCCAGCAGCTTAGGAGGAAAAGATACGCAGTATTTT	CASSLGGKDTQYF
.	TRBV5-1	TRBJ2-1	.	TGCGCCAGCAGCTTCGATAAGGGGGTGCAGTTCTTC	CASSFDKGVQFF
.	TRBV6-1	TRBJ1-3	.	TGTGCCAGCAGTGAAGCCGGGTTTGGGAACACCATATATTTT	CASSEAGFGNTIYF
.	TRBV7-9	TRBJ2-6	.	TGTGCCAGCAGCTCCTTGGCCAACGTCCTGACTTTC	CASSSLANVLTF
.	TRBV7-9	TRBJ2-7	TRBD1	TGTGCCAGCACCCCATCGGGGACAGGGGGATCCGAGCAGTACTTC	CASTPSGTGGSEQYF
many	TRBV2	TRBJ2-7	.	TGTGCCAGCAGGAAAACAGGGAGTACGGCTTACGAGCAGTACTTC	CASRKTGSTAYEQYF
.	TRBV6-4	TRBJ1-1	TRBD1	TGTGCCAGCAGGGAACCGGGACAGGGGCGCGCTTTCTTT	CASREPGQGRAFF
.	TRBV11-1	TRBJ1-6	TRBD1	TGTGCCAGCAGCCGGACAGGGAATAATTCACCCCTCCACTTT	CASSRTGNNSPLHF
.	TRBV6-1	TRBJ2-7	.	TGTGCCAGCAGTGAGCCAGGGGGGCGCAGAAACGAGCAGTACTTC	CASSEPGGRRNEQYF
.	TRBV5-8	TRBJ1-3	.	TGTGCCAGCAGCCCCGGACTTTTTTCCTCTGGAAACACCATATATTTT	CASSPGLFSSGNTIYF
.	TRBV6-1	TRBJ1-4	.	TGTGCCAGCAGTGAAGGGGGACTCTTCAATCCGTTTTTT	CASSEGGLFNPFF
.	TRBV9	TRBJ2-2	TRBD2	TGTGCCAGCAGCGTAGGTAGCGGGGGGGCCCCCGGGGAGCTGTTTTTT	CASSVGSGGAPGELFF
.	TRBV10-2	TRBJ2-6	.	TGCGCCAGCAGCCCCCAAGTTTCTGGGGCCAACGTCCTGACTTTC	CASSPQVSGANVLTF
.	TRBV7-2	TRBJ2-3	.	TGTGCCAGCAGCTCAGTCAGGGGGGGGACGCAGTATTTT	CASSSVRGGTQYF
.	TRBV28	TRBJ1-4	TRBD1	TGTGCCAGCAGCCAAACGGAACCGGGACAGGGGGAAAAACTGTTTTTT	CASSQTEPGQGEKLFF
.	TRBV29-1	TRBJ1-3	.	TGCAGCGTTGGCCCCCGGTTGTCTGGAAACACCATATATTTT	CSVGPRLSGNTIYF
many	TRBV19	TRBJ1-1	TRBD1	TGTGCCAGTAGAGTGGACAGGGGAAGAACTGAAGCTTTCTTT	CASRVDRGRTEAFF
.	TRBV28	TRBJ1-1	.	TGTGCCAGCAGCCCGGCAGGACGTAACACTGAAGCTTTCTTT	CASSPAGRNTEAFF
.	TRBV6-1	TRBJ1-2	.	TGTGCCAGCAGTGAAAGACAGGTTACTGGCTACACCTTC	CASSERQVTGYTF
.	TRBV10-3	TRBJ2-3	.	TGTGCCATCAGTGAAATGAGTCGGGATACGCAGTATTTT	CAISEMSRDTQYF
once	TRBV5-1	TRBJ1-6	.	TGCGCCAGCAGCCTGTGGGTTACAGGTGGCAATTCACCCCTCCACTTT	CASSLWVTGGNSPLHF
few	TRBV6-6	TRBJ1-4	.	TGTGCCAGCAGCCCCGGGTACCTCGGGGCTAATGAAAAACTGTTTTTT	CASSPGYLGANEKLFF
.	TRBV5-6	TRBJ2-7	TRBD1	TGTGCCAGCAGCTTTGGCGGGACAGGGTCCTTCGAGCAGTACTTC	CASSFGGTGSFEQYF
.	TRBV5-1	TRBJ1-2	.	TGCGCCAGCAGCGGGGACGGAAAAGCTAACTATGGCTACACCTTC	CASSGDGKANYGYTF
few	TRBV18	TRBJ2-3	TRBD2	TGTGCCAGCTCACCAGCGGGGGTCACAGATACGCAGTATTTT	CASSPAGVTDTQYF
once	TRBV10-1	TRBJ2-3	.	TGCGCCAGCAGTGCAAGACAGACAGATACGCAGTATTTT	CASSARQTDTQYF